This is a list of T cell receptor beta chains from one sample in a study of blood T cell repertoires in COVID-19. Some clones are missing from TCRdb's copy, which holds only in-frame ones; the method was immunoSEQ multiplex PCR. This table has some 400,000 clones, around 87% appearing once. Sequencing input: peripheral blood. All receptors derive from a woman aged 55-70 years with COVID-19, enrolled during active disease. The CDR3 runs from the conserved cysteine through the conserved F or W. A D gene is named only where the DNA matches it firmly. Size is stated for part of the rows, as once, few or many counts, or as a class when the clone is expanded.

D,V,size,J,CDR3,DNA
TRBD1,TRBV19,NA,TRBJ2-7,CASSAPGQGLYEQYF,TGTGCCAGTAGTGCCCCGGGACAGGGGTTGTACGAGCAGTACTTC
TRBD2,TRBV5-1,NA,TRBJ2-1,CASSPRTSGSSYNEQFF,TGCGCCAGCAGCCCTAGGACTAGCGGGAGCTCCTACAATGAGCAGTTCTTC
NA,TRBV19,NA,TRBJ2-5,CASSIWGGPETQYF,TGTGCCAGTAGTATCTGGGGAGGCCCCGAGACCCAGTACTTC
NA,TRBV6-6,NA,TRBJ1-4,CASSNGWGVGEKLFF,TGTGCCAGCAGCAACGGGTGGGGCGTGGGAGAAAAACTGTTTTTT
NA,TRBV6-5,once,TRBJ1-1,CASSYRGSIAEAFF,TGTGCCAGCAGTTACCGGGGATCGATCGCTGAAGCTTTCTTT
TRBD1,TRBV6-5,NA,TRBJ2-5,CASSSTGRETQYF,TGTGCCAGCAGTTCGACAGGGAGAGAGACCCAGTACTTC
TRBD1,TRBV5-4,NA,TRBJ1-1,CASSLDRDLEAFF,TGTGCCAGCAGCCTGGACAGGGACCTTGAAGCTTTCTTT
TRBD1,TRBV7-9,NA,TRBJ2-7,CASSSLPGQSHEQYF,TGTGCCAGCAGCTCGCTCCCGGGACAGTCTCACGAGCAGTACTTC
NA,TRBV7-3,NA,TRBJ2-5,CASSPQGFSETQYF,TGTGCCAGCAGCCCTCAGGGGTTTTCAGAGACCCAGTACTTC
TRBD1,TRBV15,NA,TRBJ1-5,CATSTGDQPQHF,TGTGCCACTAGCACAGGGGATCAGCCCCAGCATTTT
NA,TRBV3-1/TRBV3-2,NA,TRBJ1-4,CASSQRTATNEKLFF,TGTGCCAGCAGCCAAAGGACAGCAACTAATGAAAAACTGTTTTTT
TRBD2,TRBV11-2,NA,TRBJ2-5,CASTQGLAETQYF,TGTGCCAGCACCCAGGGACTAGCGGAGACCCAGTACTTC
TRBD1,TRBV6-4,once,TRBJ2-6,CASSNRDRVPTGANVLTF,TGTGCCAGCAGTAACCGGGACAGGGTCCCCACTGGGGCCAACGTCCTGACTTTC
TRBD1,TRBV3-1/TRBV3-2,NA,TRBJ2-7,CASSLRDRMDYEQYF,TGTGCCAGCAGCCTTCGGGACAGGATGGACTACGAGCAGTACTTC
TRBD1,TRBV7-6,NA,TRBJ1-5,CASSLDGTGDQPQHF,TGTGCCAGCAGCTTAGATGGGACAGGGGATCAGCCCCAGCATTTT
NA,TRBV5-8,NA,TRBJ1-5,CASTLKSGHQPQHF,TGTGCCAGCACCCTTAAGTCAGGTCATCAGCCCCAGCATTTT
TRBD1,TRBV7-3,NA,TRBJ1-2,CASSLNGPTGGGYYGYTF,TGTGCCAGCAGCTTAAACGGCCCGACAGGGGGCGGATACTATGGCTACACCTTC
TRBD1,TRBV13,NA,TRBJ1-1,CASSYGQAATEAFF,TGTGCCAGCAGTTACGGACAGGCGGCCACTGAAGCTTTCTTT
NA,TRBV3-1/TRBV3-2,NA,TRBJ2-7,CASSQVFSSPYEQYF,TGTGCCAGCAGCCAAGTTTTTTCGAGCCCCTACGAGCAGTACTTC
NA,TRBV2,NA,TRBJ1-1,CASTGAGRNTEAFF,TGTGCCAGCACCGGGGCCGGGAGGAACACTGAAGCTTTCTTT
TRBD2,TRBV7-3,NA,TRBJ2-1,CASRTSSGGAYEQFF,TGTGCCAGCAGAACCTCTAGCGGGGGGGCGTATGAGCAGTTCTTC
TRBD1,TRBV19,NA,TRBJ1-2,CASSPTGGRGYTF,TGTGCCAGTAGTCCCACAGGGGGCAGGGGCTACACCTTC
TRBD1,TRBV4-2,NA,TRBJ1-1,CASSLQGGMNTEAFF,TGTGCCAGCAGCCTCCAGGGGGGCATGAACACTGAAGCTTTCTTT
NA,TRBV19,NA,TRBJ1-3,CASSNKQGLRNTIYF,TGTGCCAGTAGTAATAAACAGGGACTACGAAACACCATATATTTT
TRBD1,TRBV2,NA,TRBJ2-7,CASSEAGQGANEQYF,TGTGCCAGCAGTGAAGCGGGGCAGGGGGCCAACGAGCAGTACTTC
TRBD2,TRBV19,NA,TRBJ2-1,CASNPRGSGGAIHEQFF,TGTGCCAGTAACCCCCGGGGTAGCGGGGGGGCAATCCATGAGCAGTTCTTC
NA,TRBV11-2,NA,TRBJ2-2,CASSLGQMNTGELFF,TGTGCCAGCAGCTTAGGACAGATGAACACCGGGGAGCTGTTTTTT
TRBD1,TRBV18,NA,TRBJ2-2,CASGQDRADTGELFF,TGTGCCAGCGGGCAGGACAGGGCGGACACCGGGGAGCTGTTTTTT
TRBD2,TRBV18,NA,TRBJ2-7,CASSISRGGEQYF,TGTGCCAGCTCTATATCCCGGGGGGGTGAGCAGTACTTC
NA,TRBV3-1/TRBV3-2,NA,TRBJ1-2,CASAPGGLYGYTF,TGTGCCAGCGCCCCGGGCGGACTATATGGCTACACCTTC
TRBD1,TRBV4-1,NA,TRBJ2-5,CASSQDPSRGSQETQYF,TGCGCCAGCAGCCAAGATCCCAGCAGGGGGTCCCAAGAGACCCAGTACTTC
TRBD1,TRBV5-4,NA,TRBJ1-3,CASSPQGAGGNTIYF,TGTGCCAGCAGCCCACAGGGGGCGGGTGGAAACACCATATATTTT
NA,TRBV2,NA,TRBJ2-7,CASGQQGTSYEQYF,TGTGCCAGCGGGCAACAGGGAACCTCCTACGAGCAGTACTTC
NA,TRBV10-2,NA,TRBJ1-1,CASTYGGRTEAFF,TGCGCCAGCACCTACGGGGGGAGAACTGAAGCTTTCTTT
TRBD1,TRBV7-8,NA,TRBJ1-5,CASSLGFGTGSNQPQHF,TGTGCCAGCAGCTTAGGTTTTGGGACAGGAAGCAATCAGCCCCAGCATTTT
TRBD1,TRBV4-1,NA,TRBJ2-7,CASSFLQGGTYEQYF,TGCGCCAGCAGCTTCCTACAGGGGGGTACTTACGAGCAGTACTTC
TRBD1,TRBV3-1/TRBV3-2,few,TRBJ1-3,CASSHPRQGGNTIYF,TGTGCCAGCAGCCACCCACGACAGGGGGGAAACACCATATATTTT
NA,TRBV9,NA,TRBJ1-2,CASSPSNYGYTF,TGTGCCAGCAGCCCGTCTAACTATGGCTACACCTTC
NA,TRBV3-1/TRBV3-2,once,TRBJ1-6,CASSQDRQLPLHF,TGTGCCAGCAGCCAAGATAGACAGCTCCCCCTCCACTTT
NA,TRBV5-1,NA,TRBJ1-4,CASSFRGTNEKLFF,TGCGCCAGCAGCTTTAGGGGGACTAATGAAAAACTGTTTTTT
TRBD2,TRBV18,NA,TRBJ2-5,CASSLGLAGPETQYF,TGTGCCAGCTCACTGGGACTAGCGGGGCCCGAGACCCAGTACTTC